This TCR beta chain is from a study of blood T cell repertoires in COVID-19. As for the study in general: The analysed material was cDNA or gDNA that came from T cells, B-cell-depleted T cells, or PBMCs.

V shed 2 bases and J shed 4 bases, with 8 bases lying between them. The CDR3 has 14 amino acids. From germline, CDR1 is PRHDT and CDR2 FYEKMQ (reference sequence). The protocol was immunoSEQ multiplex PCR, while the TCRdb copy is restricted to in-frame clones and leaves out a portion. The profile shows about 410,000 clones, approximately 90% of them singletons. The TCR comes from a woman aged 40 to 50 with COVID-19, enrolled during active disease. Specimen: peripheral blood. The rearrangement links TRBV13 to TRBJ2-2, with a possible D match to TRBD2 (6 bases). CDR3 amino acids: CASSLLGGTGELFF. In DNA, the CDR3 is TGTGCCAGCAGCTTACTGGGGGGCACCGGGGAGCTGTTTTTT.